This passage covers 15 T cell receptor beta chains from one sample sequenced in a study of blood T cell repertoires in COVID-19 (dated by TCRdb to 2018 to 2021). The library was produced with the immunoSEQ multiplex PCR assay. TCRdb obtained this table from immuneACCESS and retained in-frame rearrangements with V and J assigned. These tables miss some clones; where compared with another copy, unresolved V genes account for less than half of the shortfall, and the remainder is unexplained. Present in this sample are a few hundred thousand clones, about 88% of which were seen just once. Of the sample, under 7% falls within the top ten clones. The sample consisted of PBMCs or T cells enriched from blood (not recorded which). The receptor source for this set is a woman aged 45-60 years who had been exposed to COVID-19.

The chain is built from TRBV5-1 and TRBJ1-2; possible D gene TRBD1, 6 bases. With 0 bases removed from V and 5 bases from J, the gap between germline ends came to 11 bases. This CDR3 has 14 residues. Germline V gives CDR1 SGHRS, CDR2 YFSETQ. The CDR3 reads CASSLAQGVYGYTF. The CDR3 nucleotides read TGCGCCAGCAGCTTGGCACAGGGTGTTTATGGCTACACCTTC.

The chain uses TRBV6-5 and TRBJ1-5, with D tentatively TRBD1 (6 bases). This CDR3 is built from 11 residues. V was pared by 6 bases and J by 7 bases, with 7 bases between. Germline V gene sequence: CDR1 MNHEY, CDR2 SVGAGI. The CDR3 nucleotides are TGTGCCAGCAGCCAGGGGCAGCCCCAGCATTTT. This translates into CASSQGQPQHF.

V gene TRBV29-1 combines with J gene TRBJ1-4; D uncertain. Per the germline V gene, CDR1 is SQVTM and CDR2 is ANQGSEA. The V end was cut by 7 bases, the J end by 0 bases, with 9 bases between. CDR3 length: 13 residues. CDR3 nucleotides: TGCAGCGCAGGAGGCTCAACTAATGAAAAACTGTTTTTT. This translates into CSAGGSTNEKLFF.

This clone was seen more than once but under ten times. The chain recombines TRBV13 with TRBJ1-6; D is possibly TRBD1 (6 bases). Per germline, CDR1 PRHDT and CDR2 FYEKMQ (reference sequence). This CDR3 region has 14 residues. V lost 7 bases and J 10 bases, leaving 17 bases between the germline ends. CDR3 residues: CASTFTGWGSPLHF. CDR3 DNA sequence: TGTGCCAGCACCTTTACAGGGTGGGGATCACCCCTCCACTTT.

The gene calls are TRBV9 and TRBJ2-7; D may be TRBD2 (5 bases). Trimming took 2 bases from V and 2 from J, leaving 11 bases between them. Looked up from germline, CDR1 is SGDLS and CDR2 is YYNGEE. This CDR3 region has 14 residues. The chain's CDR3 is CASSVQAVTYEQYF. CDR3 in DNA: TGTGCCAGCAGCGTCCAAGCGGTGACCTACGAGCAGTACTTC.

This rearrangement joins TRBV7-2 to TRBJ2-3; 9 positions agree with TRBD1. The CDR3 covers 14 residues. Germline values: CDR1 SGHTA, CDR2 FQGNSA. V gave up 5 bases and J gave up 8 bases; unmatched junction bases: 8. This CDR3 is CASSTGGASVTQYF. The DNA of the CDR3 is TGTGCCAGCAGCACAGGGGGCGCCTCGGTTACGCAGTATTTT.

The chain recombines TRBV6-2 or TRBV6-3 with TRBJ1-2; weak D call: TRBD1 (6 bases). The CDR3 runs 15 residues. Germline CDR1 and CDR2: MNHEY and SVGEGT. Trimming took off 0 bases at V and 5 bases at J, with 13 bases between the two ends. The CDR3 region has the DNA TGTGCCAGCAGTTACTCGCCTAGCAGGGGATATGGCTACACCTTC. Amino acid sequence: CASSYSPSRGYGYTF.

The sample holds a few counts of this clone. The chain combines TRBV10-2 with TRBJ1-5; D may be TRBD1 (5 bases). CDR3 length: 14 residues. The V end lost 7 bases, the J end lost 4 bases, and 14 bases lay between the germline ends. Germline V gene lookup returns CDR1 WSHSY and CDR2 SAAADI. CDR3 protein: CASTSVGLNQPQHF. The DNA of the CDR3 is TGCGCCAGCACTTCAGTGGGGCTGAATCAGCCCCAGCATTTT.

V usage is TRBV7-2 and J usage is TRBJ2-7; TRBD2 agrees at 11 bases. The CDR3 has 17 residues. With 6 bases clipped from V and 0 bases from J, the junction kept 10 bases outside the gene matches. In germline, CDR1 is SGHTA, CDR2 FQGNSA. CDR3 bases: TGTGCCAGCAGACCCGGGAGGGGACTAGCGGCCTCCTACGAGCAGTACTTC. Translation: CASRPGRGLAASYEQYF.

This clone occurred a few times. The chain carries TRBV29-1 and TRBJ1-1, with D perhaps TRBD1 (6 bases). The V end was cut by 2 bases, the J end by 6 bases, with 16 bases between. Germline CDR1 SQVTM, CDR2 ANQGSEA. The CDR3 is made up of 14 amino acids. In nucleotides, the CDR3 is TGCAGCGTTGAACGGAGACAGGCGAAATCTGAAGCTTTCTTT. Residues: CSVERRQAKSEAFF. Complete variable domain (other parts from reference TRBV29-1 and TRBJ1-1): SAVISQKPSRDICQRGTSLTIQCQVDSQVTMMFWYRQQPGQSLTLIATANQGSEATYESGFVIDKFPISRPNLTFSTLTVSNMSPEDSSIYLCSVERRQAKSEAFFGQGTRLTVV.

This clone was seen a handful of times. This sequence joins TRBV15 and TRBJ1-4; the D gene is possibly TRBD1 (5 bases). This CDR3 spans 13 amino acids. Germline CDR1 LNHNV, CDR2 YYDKDF (reference sequence). V shed 10 bases and J shed 3 bases, with 12 bases lying between them. This CDR3 is CASHRGANEKLFF. The CDR3 region has the DNA TGTGCCAGCCACCGGGGGGCTAATGAAAAACTGTTTTTT.

This clone was counted a single time. The rearrangement uses TRBV27 and TRBJ1-6; unclear D gene. V gave up 2 bases and J gave up 10 bases, with 9 bases separating them. Germline CDR1 is MNHEY and CDR2 is SMNVEV (reference sequence). CDR3 size: 13 residues. The CDR3 DNA sequence: TGTGCCAGCAGTTTAAACGGAGGGTCACCCCTCCACTTT. Translated, it gives CASSLNGGSPLHF.

The chain joins TRBV5-4 to TRBJ2-7; perhaps TRBD2 as D (5 bases). V was clipped by 4 bases and J by 5 bases, with 19 bases between them. The CDR3 runs to 15 residues. CDR1 SGHNT and CDR2 YYREEE come from the germline V gene (reference sequence). CDR3 coding DNA: TGTGCCAGCAGCCGGGATATGGGCCGATTCCACGAGCAGTACTTC. It codes for CASSRDMGRFHEQYF.

The chain couples TRBV2 to TRBJ1-1; no clear D gene. The V end lost 5 bases, the J end lost 2 bases, and 3 bases lay between the germline ends. The CDR3 runs 11 residues. CDR1 is SNHLY and CDR2 is FYNNEI in the germline V gene. The CDR3 spells CASSLNTEAFF. In DNA form, the CDR3 reads TGTGCCAGCAGTCTAAACACTGAAGCTTTCTTT.

This clone was counted only a few times. V is TRBV11-2 and J is TRBJ1-3, with D unresolved. Trimming removed 4 bases at V and 7 bases at J, with 5 bases between. The CDR3 has 11 amino acids. Germline V gives CDR1 SGHAT, CDR2 FQNNGV. CDR3 protein: CASSSMNTIYF. As DNA, the CDR3 is TGTGCCAGCAGCTCCATGAACACCATATATTTT. Using reference TRBV11-2 and TRBJ1-3 for the parts outside the CDR3, the full variable domain is EAGVAQSPRYKIIEKRQSVAFWCNPISGHATLYWYQQILGQGPKLLIQFQNNGVVDDSQLPKDRFSAERLKGVDSTLKIQPAKLEDSAVYLCASSSMNTIYFGEGSWLTVV.